A single sample gave rise to the 5 T cell receptor beta chains below, sequenced in a study of shared clonotypes between healthy human individuals. Only CD45RO-negative cells positively selected for CCR7 counted as naive CD8 cells, so terminally differentiated effector memory CD45RA+ cells were excluded. Method: immunoSEQ multiplex PCR; TCRdb's copy keeps in-frame clones and lacks some. Counted here are about 2 million clones, just under 95% occurring once; the ten biggest clones make up 1% to 1.3%. Sequencing used naive CD8+ T cells sorted from blood. The receptor set was obtained from a man aged 18-30 years in good health.

The chain employs TRBV6-5 and TRBJ1-5, with D uncertain. Germline V CDR1 and CDR2: MNHEY, SVGAGI. The CDR3 length is 14 residues. V gave up 5 bases and J gave up 0 bases, with 8 bases separating them. CDR3 sequence (DNA): TGTGCCAGCAGTCCGGACCGTAGCAATCAGCCCCAGCATTTT. Protein: CASSPDRSNQPQHF.

J is TRBJ2-7 and V is TRBV4-3; D perhaps matches TRBD1 (5 bases). CDR1 and CDR2 (germline): LGHNA, YSLEER. Between the trimmed V and J ends, which lost 5 bases and 6 bases, there was a span of 17 bases. CDR3 length: 14 amino acids. For the CDR3, the DNA is TGCGCCAGCAGCGCCGGTCAGGGCTCGGGCGAGCAGTACTTC. This translates into CASSAGQGSGEQYF.

The V and J genes are TRBV9 and TRBJ2-1, with 11 bases matching TRBD2. The CDR3 is 15 residues long. Looked up from germline, CDR1 is SGDLS and CDR2 is YYNGEE. V gave up 4 bases and J gave up 9 bases; unmatched junction bases: 9. In DNA, the CDR3 is TGTGCCAGCAGCCCCGGTGGTAGCGGGGGGGCTGAGCAGTTCTTC. Its translation: CASSPGGSGGAEQFF.

This rearrangement joins TRBV11-2 to TRBJ2-7; 8 bases are shared with TRBD1. V gave up 1 base and J gave up 5 bases; unmatched junction bases: 7. The germline CDR1 and CDR2 sequences are SGHAT and FQNNGV. This CDR3 comprises 15 residues. The CDR3 loop reads CASSLAGRGRDEQYF. In DNA form, the CDR3 reads TGTGCCAGCAGCTTAGCGGGCAGGGGGCGCGACGAGCAGTACTTC.

The V and J genes are TRBV7-6 and TRBJ2-2; TRBD1 might be the D (6 bases). This CDR3 is 15 amino acids long. Trimming removed 5 bases at V and 5 bases at J, with 15 bases between. Germline CDR1 is SGHVS and CDR2 is FNYEAQ. The CDR3 coding sequence is TGTGCCAGCAGCCTACACAGGGATTGGACCGGGGAGCTGTTTTTT. It yields the protein CASSLHRDWTGELFF.